This T cell receptor (beta chain) was documented in a study of cytomegalovirus exposure and HLA in healthy donors. The CDR3 covers 16 residues. CDR1 SEHNR and CDR2 FQNEAQ come from the germline V gene (reference sequence). With 2 bases clipped from V and 12 bases from J, the junction kept 10 bases outside the gene matches. Vbeta (60) and Jbeta (13) primers were used in the PCR. The repertoire was sequenced with immunoSEQ multiplex PCR; TCRdb's copy has only in-frame clones and lacks some. The sample has 200,000 to 250,000 clones, about 84% seen once; the top ten hold 1.3%. This chain connects TRBV7-9 to TRBJ2-1, with 13 positions matching TRBD2. The sequenced sample consisted of PBMCs. The receptor was derived from a human donor in good health. The CDR3 region has the DNA TGTGCCAGCAGCTTATTTGGGACTAGCGGGATCGGAATGCAGTTCTTC. As protein: CASSLFGTSGIGMQFF.